A selection of T cell receptor beta chains follows, all from one sample in a study of immune heterogeneity within non-small cell lung tumors. TCRdb recomputed calls from the multiplex PCR reads with MiXCR, one row per CDR3 protein. The sample holds approximately 9,500 distinct CDR3 sequences, less than 30% seen once. The sample taken for sequencing was lung tumor tissue. The receptor source for this set is a woman in her 50s with non-small cell lung cancer. The CDR3 runs from the conserved cysteine through the conserved F or W. Each record gives: clone size, J gene, V gene, D gene, CDR3 protein, CDR3 DNA. A D gene is named only where the DNA matches it firmly. Where a row states a size, it is once, few, many or the class of an expanded clone; other rows omit it.

>many|TRBJ2-1|TRBV27|NA
CASSLGQTYNEQFF
TGTGCCAGCAGTTTAGGGCAGACGTACAATGAGCAGTTCTTC
>NA|TRBJ1-2|TRBV6-1|NA
CASREDGHTF
TGTGCCAGCCGGGAAGATGGCCACACCTTC
>many|TRBJ2-6|TRBV10-3|NA
CAISEGGVGANVLTF
TGTGCCATCAGTGAGGGAGGGGTCGGGGCCAACGTCCTGACTTTC
>many|TRBJ1-1|TRBV18|TRBD1
CASSQNRGNTEAFF
TGTGCCAGCTCACAAAACAGGGGGAACACTGAAGCTTTCTTT
>NA|TRBJ2-1|TRBV28|TRBD2
CASTVSGSSYNEQFF
TGTGCCAGCACCGTTAGCGGGAGCTCCTACAATGAGCAGTTCTTC
>medium-sized|TRBJ1-6|TRBV30|NA
CAYRDEDRGIFLHF
TGTGCCTACCGCGATGAGGACAGAGGTATATTCCTCCACTTT
>medium-sized|TRBJ2-7|TRBV5-1|TRBD1
CASSYRDSLPYEQYF
TGCGCCAGCAGCTACCGGGACAGCCTACCCTACGAGCAGTACTTC
>many|TRBJ1-5|TRBV30|NA
CAWSSTGNQPQHF
TGTGCCTGGAGTTCTACAGGAAATCAGCCCCAGCATTTT
>many|TRBJ1-6|TRBV18|NA
CASSPRGAYNSPLHF
TGTGCCAGCTCACCCCGAGGCGCCTATAATTCACCCCTCCACTTT
>many|TRBJ1-1|TRBV4-1|NA
CASSQQGTGGNTEAFF
TGCGCCAGCAGCCAACAAGGAACGGGGGGGAACACTGAAGCTTTCTTT
>medium-sized|TRBJ1-4|TRBV5-1|NA
CASSERGVEKLFF
TGCGCCAGCAGCGAAAGAGGTGTTGAAAAACTGTTTTTT
>NA|TRBJ1-4|TRBV18|NA
CASSPNSSPEGEKLFF
TGTGCCAGCTCACCAAACAGCAGCCCGGAGGGTGAAAAACTGTTTTTT
>medium-sized|TRBJ2-7|TRBV20-1|TRBD2
CSARDTSGIIPYEQYF
TGCAGTGCTAGGGATACTAGCGGGATCATTCCCTACGAGCAGTACTTC
>NA|TRBJ2-7|TRBV20-1|TRBD2
CSARDPSGSINEQYF
TGCAGTGCTAGAGATCCCAGCGGGAGTATCAACGAGCAGTACTTC
>many|TRBJ1-5|TRBV24-1|NA
CATSDATRGGQPQHF
TGTGCCACCAGTGACGCCACCAGGGGCGGTCAGCCCCAGCATTTT
>medium-sized|TRBJ2-1|TRBV20-1|NA
CSARLGGSGWNEQFF
TGCAGTGCAAGACTAGGGGGGAGTGGTTGGAATGAGCAGTTCTTC
>many|TRBJ1-4|TRBV18|TRBD1
CASSPGNRGSINEKLFF
TGTGCCAGCTCACCCGGCAACAGGGGCAGCATTAATGAAAAACTGTTTTTT
>many|TRBJ1-1|TRBV19|NA
CASSIRGGTEAFF
TGTGCCAGTAGTATTAGAGGAGGCACTGAAGCTTTCTTT
>many|TRBJ2-3|TRBV20-1|TRBD2
CSAREGRGTDTQYF
TGCAGTGCTAGAGAAGGGCGGGGGACAGATACGCAGTATTTT
>many|TRBJ2-1|TRBV7-8|TRBD2
CASTPRTGTRVYEQFF
TGTGCCAGCACCCCCCGAACCGGGACTAGGGTCTATGAGCAGTTCTTC
>many|TRBJ1-1|TRBV20-1|NA
CSARIPHLRWAFF
TGCAGTGCTAGAATCCCCCACCTAAGATGGGCTTTCTTT
>many|TRBJ2-7|TRBV29-1|NA
CSVKTGNYYEQYF
TGCAGCGTAAAGACAGGTAACTACTACGAGCAGTACTTC
>NA|TRBJ2-3|TRBV4-1|NA
CASSHPGGTDTQYF
TGCGCCAGCAGCCATCCGGGGGGCACAGATACGCAGTATTTT
>few|TRBJ1-2|TRBV4-1|TRBD1
CASIQDRGTGGAGGYTF
TGCGCCAGCATCCAAGATAGGGGAACAGGGGGCGCGGGTGGCTACACCTTC
>many|TRBJ2-3|TRBV6-1|NA
CASSYTLATSTDTQYF
TGTGCCAGCAGTTACACCCTAGCGACTAGCACAGATACGCAGTATTTT
>medium-sized|TRBJ1-2|TRBV30|TRBD1
CAWSGLTGGGSWDYGYTF
TGTGCCTGGAGTGGATTGACAGGGGGCGGTAGTTGGGACTATGGCTACACCTTC
>NA|TRBJ2-5|TRBV5-1|NA
CASSSVPNQGQETQYF
TGCGCCAGCAGCTCTGTACCCAACCAAGGCCAAGAGACCCAGTACTTC
>NA|TRBJ1-5|TRBV2|NA
CASSIDRSLSNQPQHF
TGTGCCAGCAGTATTGACAGATCTCTAAGCAATCAGCCCCAGCATTTT
>many|TRBJ2-2|TRBV29-1|NA
CSVRERSGRNGELFF
TGCAGCGTTAGGGAAAGGTCAGGGAGGAATGGGGAGCTGTTTTTT
>many|TRBJ1-3|TRBV28|NA
CASSQWDLLRSGNTIYF
TGTGCCAGCAGCCAATGGGACTTGCTCCGCTCTGGAAACACCATATATTTT
>many|TRBJ1-1|TRBV11-3|NA
CASSLRGGNTEAFF
TGTGCCAGCAGCTTAAGGGGAGGGAACACTGAAGCTTTCTTT
>medium-sized|TRBJ1-5|TRBV28|NA
CASSFMSGYSNQPQHF
TGTGCCAGCAGTTTTATGTCGGGCTATAGCAATCAGCCCCAGCATTTT
>NA|TRBJ2-6|TRBV7-9|NA
CASSFEGTPGANVLTF
TGTGCCAGCAGCTTTGAGGGAACTCCTGGGGCCAACGTCCTGACTTTC
>NA|TRBJ2-3|TRBV5-1|TRBD2
CASSFGPGATSGYTDTQYF
TGCGCCAGCAGCTTCGGACCAGGTGCTACTAGCGGGTACACAGATACGCAGTATTTT
>few|TRBJ1-2|TRBV20-1|TRBD1
CSASWDRENYGYTF
TGCAGTGCTAGTTGGGACAGGGAAAACTATGGCTACACCTTC
>NA|TRBJ1-5|TRBV20-1|NA
CSGRSGYNQPQHF
TGCAGTGGCAGGTCCGGATACAATCAGCCCCAGCATTTT
>many|TRBJ2-5|TRBV30|TRBD2
CAWSFGGKGETQYF
TGTGCCTGGAGTTTCGGGGGGAAGGGAGAGACCCAGTACTTC
>NA|TRBJ2-1|TRBV29-1|NA
CSVEDTVFSYNEQFF
TGCAGCGTTGAAGATACGGTTTTCTCCTACAATGAGCAGTTCTTC